This T cell receptor (beta chain) appears in the sequencing data of a study of T-cell memory formation after mild COVID-19. TCRdb reanalysed the 5' RACE reads using MiXCR and keeps one entry per CDR3 protein. In the table there are 120,000 to 150,000 distinct CDR3 sequences, over 15% of which are singletons. The V end was cut by 1 base, the J end by 3 bases, with 4 bases between. This CDR3 spans 12 amino acids. Per germline, CDR1 SEHNR and CDR2 FQNEAQ (reference sequence). This clonotype was sampled from an adult woman who had mild COVID-19 (a few samples of this study predate the infection). Cell type and time point are not known. The rearrangement uses TRBV7-9 and TRBJ2-7; D is ambiguous. Specimen: PBMCs or a T cell subset sorted from them (not recorded which). CDR3 loop: CASSLEVYEQYF. The CDR3 nucleotides read TGTGCCAGCAGCTTAGAAGTCTACGAGCAGTACTTC.